This T cell receptor (beta chain) was observed in a study of blood T cells in healthy people across ages. For this clonotype: Antigen specificity is unknown.

Germline CDR1 reads MNHEY; CDR2 reads SMNVEV (reference sequence). The V and J ends lost 5 bases and 0 bases, in that order; junction bases with no gene match: 7. The CDR3 has 16 residues. Study-level findings and limits: Greater diversity and more naive CD4+ cells were seen in long-lived donors than in aged donors. Total diversity from one million sequenced T cells was likely underestimated. Because donor CMV status was unknown, expanded clonotype changes were possibly confounded. The fall in TCR beta diversity per million T cells was roughly linear with age.

Through a sample-barcoded 5' primer and a J-beta primer mix, a second PCR was run for about 6 to 12 cycles. From the 5' RACE reads, TCRdb called clonotypes with MiXCR, one entry per CDR3 protein. The sample lists around 1,900,000 distinct CDR3 sequences, approximately 39% seen once, with about 21% in the top ten. Sequencing used blood. This clonotype originated in a human donor in good health. The J gene is TRBJ2-4, the V gene TRBV27; 7 nucleotides align to TRBD2. The CDR3, as DNA: TGTGCCAGCAGTGCCCCTAGCGGATTAGCCAAAAACATTCAGTACTTC. Residues: CASSAPSGLAKNIQYF.